Listed below are T cell receptor beta chains from one sample, sequenced in a study of T cells after posttransplantation cyclophosphamide. Profiling relied on immunoSEQ multiplex PCR, and the TCRdb table lists in-frame clones only, not all of them. This sample has over 20,000 clones, each found more than once. The sequenced sample was PBMCs. These receptors came from a man aged 45-65 years in good health, CMV-negative, and a related stem cell transplant donor. CDR3s include the opening cysteine and the closing phenylalanine or tryptophan. A D gene is named only where the DNA matches it firmly. Some rows mark clone size as missing; the rest say once, few, many or name a class of expanded clone.

J gene: TRBJ1-2; clone size: many; D gene: NA; V gene: TRBV11-2; CDR3 DNA: TGTGCCAGCAGCTTAGATCCCGGACTTTTTTATGGCTACACCTTC; CDR3 protein: CASSLDPGLFYGYTF
J gene: TRBJ2-7; clone size: many; D gene: NA; V gene: TRBV19; CDR3 DNA: TGTGCCAGTAGTAAGGGGACTTTTAGCTCCTACGAGCAGTACTTC; CDR3 protein: CASSKGTFSSYEQYF
J gene: TRBJ2-2; clone size: many; D gene: NA; V gene: TRBV27; CDR3 DNA: TGTGCCAGCATTGAGGTTAGGCGACTGCCCGCGAACACCGGGGAGCTGTTTTTT; CDR3 protein: CASIEVRRLPANTGELFF
J gene: TRBJ2-3; clone size: many; D gene: NA; V gene: TRBV27; CDR3 DNA: TGTGCCAGCAGAACTATAGCTACCCCGACAGATACGCAGTATTTT; CDR3 protein: CASRTIATPTDTQYF
J gene: TRBJ1-4; clone size: many; D gene: NA; V gene: TRBV5-1; CDR3 DNA: TGCGCCAGCAGCTTGGAAGTATCAGAACCGGGAGAAAAACTGTTTTTT; CDR3 protein: CASSLEVSEPGEKLFF
J gene: TRBJ1-2; clone size: many; D gene: NA; V gene: TRBV28; CDR3 DNA: TGTGGGACAGTTGGTAACTATGGCTACACCTTC; CDR3 protein: CGTVGNYGYTF
J gene: TRBJ1-5; clone size: many; D gene: NA; V gene: TRBV5-5; CDR3 DNA: TGTGCCAGCAGCCCGGACAGATTGGCCTCCGAACGCAATCAGCCCCAGCATTTT; CDR3 protein: CASSPDRLASERNQPQHF
J gene: TRBJ2-3; clone size: many; D gene: TRBD2; V gene: TRBV4-1; CDR3 DNA: TGCGCCAGCAGCTGGGGACTAGCGGGAGGTACTAGCACAGATACGCAGTATTTT; CDR3 protein: CASSWGLAGGTSTDTQYF
J gene: TRBJ1-1; clone size: NA; D gene: TRBD1; V gene: TRBV29-1; CDR3 DNA: TGCAGCGTTGCCGACAGGGTCCGAACTGAGGCTTTCTTT; CDR3 protein: CSVADRVRTEAFF
J gene: TRBJ1-1; clone size: many; D gene: NA; V gene: TRBV6-5; CDR3 DNA: TGTGCCACCTTCCTTACAGTCCAGGCTTACGAAGCTTTCTTT; CDR3 protein: CATFLTVQAYEAFF
J gene: TRBJ2-4; clone size: many; D gene: NA; V gene: TRBV7-8; CDR3 DNA: TGTGCCAGCAGCTTTGAGGGGGCATTGGGGGGCATTCAGTACTTC; CDR3 protein: CASSFEGALGGIQYF
J gene: TRBJ1-5; clone size: many; D gene: NA; V gene: TRBV2; CDR3 DNA: TGTGCCAGCAGGCTGACAGTTGCCAATCAGCCCCAGCATTTT; CDR3 protein: CASRLTVANQPQHF
J gene: TRBJ1-5; clone size: many; D gene: NA; V gene: TRBV25-1; CDR3 DNA: TGTGCCAGCAGTGGCGTTGGAGGACAGCCCCAGCATTTT; CDR3 protein: CASSGVGGQPQHF
J gene: TRBJ2-7; clone size: many; D gene: NA; V gene: TRBV28; CDR3 DNA: TGTGCCAGCAGACAGGGCTCCTACGAGCAGTACTTC; CDR3 protein: CASRQGSYEQYF
J gene: TRBJ1-4; clone size: many; D gene: NA; V gene: TRBV10-3; CDR3 DNA: TGTGCCATCAGTGAGTCGCAGAATTTGAATGAAAAACTGTTTTTT; CDR3 protein: CAISESQNLNEKLFF
J gene: TRBJ2-7; clone size: many; D gene: TRBD1; V gene: TRBV28; CDR3 DNA: TGTGCCAGCAGTGGGGGACAGGGGATTTACGAGCAGTACTTC; CDR3 protein: CASSGGQGIYEQYF
J gene: TRBJ2-5; clone size: NA; D gene: TRBD1; V gene: TRBV28; CDR3 DNA: TGTGCCAGCAGTTGGGACAGCCTGATAGAGACCCAGTACTTC; CDR3 protein: CASSWDSLIETQYF
J gene: TRBJ2-2; clone size: many; D gene: NA; V gene: TRBV7-2; CDR3 DNA: TGTGCCAGCAGCCCGGGGTCGAACACCGGGGAGCTGTTTTTT; CDR3 protein: CASSPGSNTGELFF
J gene: TRBJ2-7; clone size: few; D gene: NA; V gene: TRBV23-1; CDR3 DNA: TGCGCCAGCAGTCAACACATGAACTCCTACGAGCAGTACTTC; CDR3 protein: CASSQHMNSYEQYF
J gene: TRBJ1-5; clone size: many; D gene: NA; V gene: TRBV6-6; CDR3 DNA: TGTGCCAGCAGTTACTCGGCGGGGCAGGGCGGCCAGCCCCAGCATTTT; CDR3 protein: CASSYSAGQGGQPQHF
J gene: TRBJ2-7; clone size: many; D gene: NA; V gene: TRBV7-9; CDR3 DNA: TGTGCCAGCAGTCAGAGGGACAATCGATTCTACGAGCAGTACTTC; CDR3 protein: CASSQRDNRFYEQYF
J gene: TRBJ2-1; clone size: many; D gene: NA; V gene: TRBV10-1; CDR3 DNA: TGCGCCAGCAGTGATAGGAGGAATGAGCAGTTCTTC; CDR3 protein: CASSDRRNEQFF
J gene: TRBJ2-7; clone size: many; D gene: TRBD1; V gene: TRBV11-3; CDR3 DNA: TGTGCCAGCAGCTTAGATGGGGACAGGGGCGAGCAGTACTTC; CDR3 protein: CASSLDGDRGEQYF
J gene: TRBJ1-1; clone size: many; D gene: NA; V gene: TRBV7-3; CDR3 DNA: TGTGCCAGCGATACGGGGTTCACTGAAGCTTTCTTT; CDR3 protein: CASDTGFTEAFF
J gene: TRBJ2-7; clone size: many; D gene: NA; V gene: TRBV6-1; CDR3 DNA: TGTGCCAGCAGTGTGGCGGGACTCTCCTACGAGCAGTACTTC; CDR3 protein: CASSVAGLSYEQYF
J gene: TRBJ1-2; clone size: many; D gene: NA; V gene: TRBV29-1; CDR3 DNA: TGCAGCGTTGAGACAGAAGTCTATGGCTACACCTTC; CDR3 protein: CSVETEVYGYTF
J gene: TRBJ2-7; clone size: many; D gene: TRBD1; V gene: TRBV4-1; CDR3 DNA: TGCGCCAGCAGCCAGACAGGGTTTTACGAGCAGTACTTC; CDR3 protein: CASSQTGFYEQYF
J gene: TRBJ2-7; clone size: many; D gene: TRBD1; V gene: TRBV6-4; CDR3 DNA: TGTGCCAGCCAGGATTCGCAGGGGGCTTCCTACGAGCAGTACTTC; CDR3 protein: CASQDSQGASYEQYF
J gene: TRBJ2-2; clone size: many; D gene: TRBD1; V gene: TRBV19; CDR3 DNA: TGTGCCAGTTCGACAGGGGCTGGGGACACCGGGGAGCTGTTTTTT; CDR3 protein: CASSTGAGDTGELFF
J gene: TRBJ1-5; clone size: many; D gene: NA; V gene: TRBV9; CDR3 DNA: TGTGCCAGCAGCCCTGACAAGTCACCGGGGGGCCAGCCCCAGCATTTT; CDR3 protein: CASSPDKSPGGQPQHF
J gene: TRBJ2-7; clone size: many; D gene: NA; V gene: TRBV10-3; CDR3 DNA: TGTGCCATCAGTGTTGGAAGCGGACGATCCTACGAGCAGTACTTC; CDR3 protein: CAISVGSGRSYEQYF
J gene: TRBJ2-3; clone size: many; D gene: TRBD2; V gene: TRBV6-1; CDR3 DNA: TGTGCCAGCAGTGAACTAGCGGGAGGGCCAGATACGCAGTATTTT; CDR3 protein: CASSELAGGPDTQYF
J gene: TRBJ1-2; clone size: many; D gene: TRBD1; V gene: TRBV7-9; CDR3 DNA: TGTGCCAGCAGCCTATCGGGACAGGAACTTCTATCGGATGGCTACGCCTTC; CDR3 protein: CASSLSGQELLSDGYAF
J gene: TRBJ2-7; clone size: many; D gene: TRBD1; V gene: TRBV9; CDR3 DNA: TGTGCCAGCAGCGTGGCCGGGACAGGGATCGAGCAGTACTTC; CDR3 protein: CASSVAGTGIEQYF
J gene: TRBJ2-1; clone size: many; D gene: NA; V gene: TRBV9; CDR3 DNA: TGTGCCAGCAGCGGAATACAGGGTTACAATGAGCAGTTCTTC; CDR3 protein: CASSGIQGYNEQFF
J gene: TRBJ1-1; clone size: medium-sized; D gene: NA; V gene: TRBV29-1; CDR3 DNA: TGCAGCGTAACAGGGTCTTACACTGAAGCTTTCTTT; CDR3 protein: CSVTGSYTEAFF
J gene: TRBJ2-3; clone size: many; D gene: TRBD2; V gene: TRBV4-2; CDR3 DNA: TGTGCCAGCAGCCACCATTCCAAAAGGACTAGCCAGCTCGGAGATACGCAGTATTTT; CDR3 protein: CASSHHSKRTSQLGDTQYF
J gene: TRBJ2-7; clone size: many; D gene: NA; V gene: TRBV5-1; CDR3 DNA: TGCGCCAGCAGCTTGGCCCCGGGATCCTACGAGCAGTACTTC; CDR3 protein: CASSLAPGSYEQYF
J gene: TRBJ2-1; clone size: many; D gene: TRBD1; V gene: TRBV9; CDR3 DNA: TGTGCCAGCAGCGTTACAGGGGGCCTCCCGAATGAGCAGTTCTTC; CDR3 protein: CASSVTGGLPNEQFF
J gene: TRBJ2-1; clone size: many; D gene: NA; V gene: TRBV27; CDR3 DNA: TGTGCCAGCGGACTGTACAATGAGCAGTTCTTC; CDR3 protein: CASGLYNEQFF
J gene: TRBJ1-5; clone size: many; D gene: TRBD1; V gene: TRBV11-2; CDR3 DNA: TGTGCCAGCAGTTTAACAGGGGTCCAGCCCCAGCATTTT; CDR3 protein: CASSLTGVQPQHF
J gene: TRBJ1-1; clone size: many; D gene: NA; V gene: TRBV19; CDR3 DNA: TGTGCCAGTAGTATAGCAATCCCAGTGGCTGAAGCTTTCTTT; CDR3 protein: CASSIAIPVAEAFF
J gene: TRBJ1-1; clone size: many; D gene: NA; V gene: TRBV15; CDR3 DNA: TGTGCCACCAGCAGAGACAGTTCCGACACTGAAGCTTTCTTT; CDR3 protein: CATSRDSSDTEAFF
J gene: TRBJ1-1; clone size: many; D gene: NA; V gene: TRBV18; CDR3 DNA: TGTGCCAGCTCACCTGAAGGGGGGGCGGGAGGTGAAGCTTTCTTT; CDR3 protein: CASSPEGGAGGEAFF
J gene: TRBJ2-4; clone size: many; D gene: NA; V gene: TRBV7-3; CDR3 DNA: TGTGCCAGCAGCTTAGGACACAGGGTTAACATTCAGTACTTC; CDR3 protein: CASSLGHRVNIQYF
J gene: TRBJ1-4; clone size: many; D gene: NA; V gene: TRBV9; CDR3 DNA: TGTGCCAGCAGCGCCGGACAGCCGGGCGAAAAACTGTTTTTT; CDR3 protein: CASSAGQPGEKLFF
J gene: TRBJ2-2; clone size: many; D gene: TRBD1; V gene: TRBV6-6; CDR3 DNA: TGTGCCAGCAGTTCTACAGGGGGCTTGGCCGGGGAGCTGTTTTTT; CDR3 protein: CASSSTGGLAGELFF
J gene: TRBJ2-3; clone size: many; D gene: TRBD2; V gene: TRBV27; CDR3 DNA: TGTGCCAGCAGTTTATTTGATCCCGGGGCTAGCGGGAGTTCAGATACGCAGTATTTT; CDR3 protein: CASSLFDPGASGSSDTQYF
J gene: TRBJ2-5; clone size: many; D gene: TRBD2; V gene: TRBV19; CDR3 DNA: TGTGCCAGTAGTGGGGGAGGGCCCTTGGAGACCCAGTACTTC; CDR3 protein: CASSGGGPLETQYF
J gene: TRBJ2-7; clone size: many; D gene: TRBD1; V gene: TRBV18; CDR3 DNA: TGTGCCAGCTCGCCCGACAGGGCCTACGAGCAGTACTTC; CDR3 protein: CASSPDRAYEQYF
J gene: TRBJ2-1; clone size: NA; D gene: NA; V gene: TRBV5-1; CDR3 DNA: TGCGCCAGCAGCTTTTTCGGCGGGACTGAGTACAGTGAGCAGTTCTTC; CDR3 protein: CASSFFGGTEYSEQFF
J gene: TRBJ2-5; clone size: few; D gene: TRBD2; V gene: TRBV2; CDR3 DNA: TGTGCCAGCTCCTCGAGACGGGGGGGCTTGGAGACCCAGTACTTC; CDR3 protein: CASSSRRGGLETQYF